The clone carrying this TCR beta chain came up many times. Its antigen is not identified. This CDR3 has 13 residues. Germline V CDR1 and CDR2: MGHDK, SYGVNS. Trimming stripped 6 bases from V and 3 bases from J, with 12 bases between. The sample originates from a study of Graves' ophthalmopathy and Graves' hyperthyroidism. Study-wide results and caveats: Using a 13-signature model, the authors split ophthalmopathy from stable hyperthyroidism, with about 90% sensitivity and 70% to 83% specificity.

TCR beta CDR3 amplification used RNA transcripts. HTBI-primed RT-PCR formed the first round, and a multiplex PCR formed the second. A single record per CDR3 protein comes from TCRdb applying MiXCR to the multiplex PCR reads. The table shows around 520,000 distinct CDR3 sequences, with just under 40% occurring only once. The rearrangement uses TRBV25-1 and TRBJ2-7, with D possibly matching TRBD1 (6 bases). Sequencing was performed on peripheral blood or thyroid tissue (not recorded which). The sequence came from an adult man with Graves' hyperthyroidism. For the CDR3, the DNA is TGTGCCAGCAGAGAGGACAGTCTCTACGAGCAGTACTTC. Amino acid sequence: CASREDSLYEQYF.